This TCR beta chain comes out of a study of a mutant IDH1 vaccine in newly diagnosed glioma. Overall study: Of treated patients, around 62% were men and about 40% women, averaging 40.4 years. Previous treatment comprised radiotherapy, temozolomide, or both, mostly both.

Germline loops: CDR1 LNHDA, CDR2 SQIVND (reference sequence). Trimming removed 10 bases from V and 2 bases from J; junction bases left unmatched: 15. The CDR3 covers 16 residues. Time point indicated: baseline, week 1 (first vaccination visit). As for treatment: pre-vaccination baseline after standard-of-care therapy. There were new WHO grade 3 or 4 astrocytomas in the donors, and these were IDH1-mutant and ATRX-lost. Study results and limitations: Pseudoprogression seemed unrelated to changes in top peripheral T cell clonotypes.

On this clone itself: Its matching antigen is unknown.

Assay: immunoSEQ multiplex PCR; the TCRdb copy retains only in-frame clones and omits some. The table has just under 95,000 clones, about 82% seen once. This receptor was identified in a man aged 35 to 55 with glioma. This sequence joins TRBV19 and TRBJ2-3; 7 nucleotides match TRBD1. This sample comprised PBMCs, obtained from a glioma patient treated with radiotherapy, temozolomide or both. The CDR3 DNA reads TGTGCCACTATGCCAGGGACAGAGGAGTTCACAGATACGCAGTATTTT. Translation: CATMPGTEEFTDTQYF.